This is a list of T cell receptor beta chains from one sample in a study of cytomegalovirus exposure and HLA in healthy donors. Profiled with immunoSEQ multiplex PCR; TCRdb holds only in-frame clones, not every one. This sample's table reports about 42,000 clones. Sequences were obtained from PBMCs. These receptors were taken from a man aged 30-40 years in good health and CMV-seronegative. CDR3s include the opening cysteine and the closing phenylalanine or tryptophan. D genes are given only for firm matches.

TRBJ1-5 TRBV5-6 TRBD1 CASSFGTGNQPQHF TGTGCCAGCAGCTTCGGGACAGGCAATCAGCCCCAGCATTTT
TRBJ1-1 TRBV6-5 TRBD1 CASTRTGRGTEAFF TGTGCCAGCACTAGGACAGGGAGAGGAACTGAAGCTTTCTTT
TRBJ2-2 TRBV7-2 . CASSPPGLELFF TGTGCCAGCAGTCCTCCGGGTCTCGAGCTGTTTTTT
TRBJ2-5 TRBV7-2 . CASSQRTAQETQYF TGTGCCAGCAGCCAACGGACTGCTCAAGAGACCCAGTACTTC
TRBJ2-7 TRBV4-3 . CASSQGSAGVHEQYF TGCGCCAGCAGCCAAGGATCGGCAGGGGTCCACGAGCAGTACTTC
TRBJ2-1 TRBV5-1 TRBD1 CASSPNGGTGVVLDEQFF TGCGCCAGCAGTCCCAACGGAGGGACAGGGGTTGTTCTCGATGAGCAGTTCTTC
TRBJ2-7 TRBV6-5 TRBD2 CASRTSGTPGEQYF TGTGCCAGCAGGACTAGCGGGACACCGGGGGAGCAGTACTTC
TRBJ2-7 TRBV5-1 TRBD1 CASSPTGGRSYEQYF TGCGCCAGCAGCCCCACAGGGGGCCGCTCCTACGAGCAGTACTTC
TRBJ2-3 TRBV9 TRBD2 CASSVLSGVSTDTQYF TGTGCCAGCAGCGTTCTTAGCGGGGTTAGCACAGATACGCAGTATTTT
TRBJ1-6 TRBV7-2 . CASSLDGQSGTLPLHF TGTGCCAGCAGCTTAGATGGACAGTCGGGGACCCTCCCCCTCCACTTT
TRBJ2-7 TRBV7-2 . CASSLSHGLIYEQYF TGTGCCAGCAGCTTATCGCACGGGTTGATCTACGAGCAGTACTTC
TRBJ1-4 TRBV4-3 . CASSQGDLRGGKLFF TGCGCCAGCAGCCAAGGGGACCTCCGAGGGGGAAAACTGTTTTTT
TRBJ2-3 TRBV5-5 TRBD2 CASSPELAGAGDTQYF TGTGCCAGCAGCCCCGAACTAGCGGGAGCTGGGGATACGCAGTATTTT
TRBJ2-1 TRBV7-9 . CASSINNEQFF TGTGCCAGCAGCATTAACAATGAGCAGTTCTTC
TRBJ1-2 TRBV9 . CASSVAKGVNGYTF TGTGCCAGCAGCGTAGCTAAGGGGGTGAATGGCTACACCTTC
TRBJ2-3 TRBV25-1 . CASSETGDLGDTQYF TGTGCCAGCAGTGAAACGGGAGACCTGGGAGATACGCAGTATTTT
TRBJ2-7 TRBV11-2 . CASSAGQLSYEQYF TGTGCCAGCAGCGCAGGACAGCTGTCCTACGAGCAGTACTTC
TRBJ1-2 TRBV6-1 TRBD1 CASSERNAMAGGGYTF TGTGCCAGCAGTGAGCGAAACGCCATGGCAGGGGGCGGCTACACCTTC
TRBJ1-2 TRBV7-9 . CASSLSSNYGYTF TGTGCCAGCAGCTTAAGCTCTAACTATGGCTACACCTTC
TRBJ1-3 TRBV30 . CAWILWTGSGNTIYF TGTGCCTGGATCCTATGGACTGGCTCTGGAAACACCATATATTTT
TRBJ2-1 TRBV29-1 TRBD2 CSVEGWTSGNNEQFF TGCAGCGTTGAAGGCTGGACTAGCGGGAACAATGAGCAGTTCTTC
TRBJ2-1 TRBV15 TRBD2 CATSGRLAGLNEQFF TGTGCCACCAGCGGCAGACTAGCGGGACTAAATGAGCAGTTCTTC
TRBJ1-5 TRBV5-6 . CASSLQGVNQPQHF TGTGCCAGCAGCTTGCAGGGTGTGAATCAGCCCCAGCATTTT
TRBJ2-2 TRBV4-2 TRBD2 CASSPQTSGTPTGELFF TGTGCCAGCAGCCCCCAGACTAGCGGGACACCCACCGGGGAGCTGTTTTTT
TRBJ2-5 TRBV7-2 TRBD1 CASSLGRDRGSRMQETQYF TGTGCCAGCAGCCTAGGGCGGGACAGGGGGAGCCGGATGCAAGAGACCCAGTACTTC
TRBJ2-5 TRBV29-1 . CSVEDRVSQETQYF TGCAGCGTTGAAGATCGGGTCAGCCAAGAGACCCAGTACTTC
TRBJ2-5 TRBV7-7 . CASSIQGGETQYF TGTGCCAGCAGCATACAGGGTGGAGAGACCCAGTACTTC
TRBJ1-2 TRBV7-9 TRBD1 CASSSGFGTGDGYTF TGTGCCAGCAGCTCAGGATTCGGGACAGGGGATGGCTACACCTTC
TRBJ1-2 TRBV19 . CASSIDGQGTNGYTF TGTGCCAGTAGTATAGATGGGCAGGGGACGAATGGCTACACCTTC
TRBJ2-1 TRBV6-1 TRBD2 CATVWTRLYNEQFF TGTGCCACCGTGTGGACTAGACTCTACAATGAGCAGTTCTTC
TRBJ1-4 TRBV10-3 . CAISEVRGEEKLFF TGTGCCATCAGTGAAGTGCGGGGAGAGGAAAAACTGTTTTTT
TRBJ1-2 TRBV29-1 . CSASIGDGYTF TGCAGCGCATCGATCGGGGATGGCTACACCTTC
TRBJ2-2 TRBV13 . CASGTTTGELFF TGTGCCAGCGGAACTACCACCGGGGAGCTGTTTTTT
TRBJ2-7 TRBV27 TRBD2 CASSLRTSGMDYYEQYF TGTGCCAGCAGTTTACGGACTAGCGGGATGGACTACTACGAGCAGTACTTC
TRBJ2-1 TRBV10-3 TRBD2 CAISVGAGGQYNEQFF TGTGCCATCAGTGTAGGAGCGGGAGGTCAATACAATGAGCAGTTCTTC
TRBJ2-5 TRBV30 TRBD2 CAWSAKREYQETQYF TGTGCCTGGAGTGCCAAGCGGGAGTACCAAGAGACCCAGTACTTC
TRBJ2-1 TRBV4-3 TRBD2 CASSRQAGEGIEQFF TGCGCCAGCAGCCGTCAAGCGGGAGAAGGGATCGAGCAGTTCTTC
TRBJ2-1 TRBV5-4 TRBD1 CASSGGTGTYNEQFF TGTGCCAGCAGCGGGGGGACAGGGACATACAATGAGCAGTTCTTC
TRBJ2-2 TRBV18 TRBD1 CASSPRPTGEDTGELFF TGTGCCAGCTCACCACGGCCGACAGGGGAAGACACCGGGGAGCTGTTTTTT
TRBJ2-7 TRBV4-3 TRBD1 CASSQDQGTGSYEQYF TGCGCCAGCAGCCAAGATCAGGGGACAGGGTCCTACGAGCAGTACTTC
TRBJ2-1 TRBV4-3 TRBD2 CASSRRLAEYNEQFF TGCGCCAGCAGCCGGCGACTAGCGGAATACAATGAGCAGTTCTTC
TRBJ2-7 TRBV19 TRBD1 CASSPDREVRYEQYF TGTGCCAGTAGCCCGGACAGGGAAGTGCGGTACGAGCAGTACTTC
TRBJ2-5 TRBV6-5 . CASTGNQETQYF TGTGCCAGCACCGGGAACCAAGAGACCCAGTACTTC
TRBJ1-1 TRBV6-5 . CASRVGAGDTEAFF TGTGCCAGCAGGGTCGGGGCAGGGGACACTGAAGCTTTCTTT
TRBJ1-4 TRBV29-1 . CSVASINEKLFF TGCAGCGTTGCCAGTATCAATGAAAAACTGTTTTTT
TRBJ1-1 TRBV6-5 TRBD1 CASSLGQVNTEAFF TGTGCCAGCAGTTTGGGACAGGTGAACACTGAAGCTTTCTTT
TRBJ1-1 TRBV4-1 TRBD1 CASSQDRGQGTEAFF TGCGCCAGCAGCCAAGACAGGGGGCAAGGCACTGAAGCTTTCTTT